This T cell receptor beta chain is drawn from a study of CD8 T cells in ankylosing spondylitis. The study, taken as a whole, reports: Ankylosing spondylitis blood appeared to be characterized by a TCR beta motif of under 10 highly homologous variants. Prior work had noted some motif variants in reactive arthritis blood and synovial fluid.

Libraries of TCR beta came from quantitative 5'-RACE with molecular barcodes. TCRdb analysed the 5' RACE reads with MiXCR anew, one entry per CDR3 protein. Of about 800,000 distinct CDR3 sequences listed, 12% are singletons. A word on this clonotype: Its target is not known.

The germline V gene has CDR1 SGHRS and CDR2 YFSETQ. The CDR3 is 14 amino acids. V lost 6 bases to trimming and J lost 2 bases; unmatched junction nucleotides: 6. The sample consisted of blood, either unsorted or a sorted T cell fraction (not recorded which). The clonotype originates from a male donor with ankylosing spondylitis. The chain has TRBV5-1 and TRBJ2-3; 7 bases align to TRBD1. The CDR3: CASNTGVYTDTQYF. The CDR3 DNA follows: TGCGCCAGCAACACAGGGGTCTACACAGATACGCAGTATTTT.